A selection of T cell receptor beta chains follows, all from one sample in a study of blood T cell repertoires in COVID-19. Profiled with immunoSEQ multiplex PCR; TCRdb holds only in-frame clones, not every one. Of approximately 200,000 clones in the sample, over 80% were seen once. Sequenced input: peripheral blood. The receptors originated from a woman in her 30s with acute or convalescent COVID-19. Each CDR3 is given with its conserved first and last residue. The D gene is left open where the match is weak. Expanded clones are given a class, and other clones once, few, many or no size at all.

J | size | V | D | CDR3 | DNA
TRBJ2-7 | . | TRBV27 | . | CASSFLNAIGGRGYEQYF | TGTGCCAGCAGTTTCTTAAACGCCATAGGGGGGAGGGGATACGAGCAGTACTTC
TRBJ2-1 | . | TRBV7-6 | TRBD2 | CASSVLLAGSYNEQFF | TGTGCCAGCAGCGTTTTACTAGCGGGAAGTTACAATGAGCAGTTCTTC
TRBJ1-2 | . | TRBV5-1 | . | CASSLGPRVGYTF | TGCGCCAGCAGCTTGGGGCCCAGGGTCGGCTACACCTTC
TRBJ1-1 | . | TRBV9 | . | CASSAPGISMNTEAFF | TGTGCCAGCAGCGCACCAGGGATATCGATGAACACTGAAGCTTTCTTT
TRBJ2-3 | . | TRBV6-1 | TRBD2 | CASSDPRLADMSTDTQYF | TGTGCCAGCAGTGACCCAAGACTAGCGGATATGAGCACAGATACGCAGTATTTT
TRBJ2-7 | . | TRBV28 | . | CASGSRREGYEQYF | TGTGCCAGCGGGTCGCGGAGAGAGGGTTACGAGCAGTACTTC
TRBJ1-2 | . | TRBV25-1 | TRBD1 | CASSEKNMKQGFYGYTF | TGTGCCAGCAGTGAAAAAAATATGAAACAGGGGTTCTATGGCTACACCTTC
TRBJ1-6 | . | TRBV14 | . | CASSQSRTLHF | TGTGCCAGCAGCCAATCGCGGACCCTCCACTTT
TRBJ1-4 | once | TRBV7-2 | . | CASSFSGTNEKLFF | TGTGCCAGCAGCTTTTCCGGGACTAATGAAAAACTGTTTTTT
TRBJ1-2 | . | TRBV5-5 | TRBD1 | CASSSTPGQGRYGYTF | TGTGCCAGCAGCTCAACCCCGGGACAGGGGAGATATGGCTACACCTTC
TRBJ1-2 | . | TRBV5-5 | . | CASSLGTDYGYTF | TGTGCCAGCAGCTTGGGGACAGACTATGGCTACACCTTC
TRBJ2-1 | . | TRBV11-3 | . | CASSLTGDLEQFF | TGTGCCAGCAGCTTAACCGGGGATCTTGAGCAGTTCTTC
TRBJ2-7 | . | TRBV30 | TRBD1 | CAWTDGQGKYEQYF | TGTGCCTGGACCGACGGACAGGGCAAGTACGAGCAGTACTTC
TRBJ2-2 | . | TRBV6-5 | TRBD1 | CASSLTGDGTGELFF | TGTGCCAGCAGTCTCACAGGGGACGGGACCGGGGAGCTGTTTTTT
TRBJ2-7 | . | TRBV7-2 | TRBD2 | CASSLALAGVEQYF | TGTGCCAGCAGCTTAGCGCTAGCGGGAGTCGAGCAGTACTTC
TRBJ1-6 | . | TRBV25-1 | TRBD1 | CASSDARGLESPLHF | TGTGCCAGCAGTGATGCCAGGGGGCTTGAATCACCCCTCCACTTT